Below are 27 T cell receptor beta chains sequenced from a single sample in a study of PD-1 blockade in classical Hodgkin lymphoma. Profiling relied on immunoSEQ multiplex PCR, and the TCRdb table lists in-frame clones only, not all of them. The data show 40,000 to 50,000 clones, with 70% to 90% seen just once and around 5% held by the top ten. Each patient relapsed following autologous stem cell transplantation, and prior brentuximab vedotin exposure differed. This specimen consisted of peripheral blood mononuclear cells (PBMCs), obtained before the second cycle of nivolumab. The receptors derive from a human donor with classical Hodgkin lymphoma.

This chain connects TRBV5-1 to TRBJ1-1; 7 bases are a match to TRBD1. The CDR3 has 13 amino acids. V lost 9 bases, J lost 8 bases, and 13 bases stayed unmatched. CDR1 is SGHRS, CDR2 YFSETQ, per germline. The CDR3 bases are TGCGCCACGGCCCAGAGGAGGGGGCGAGAAGCTTTCTTT. Its protein is CATAQRRGREAFF.

This clone appeared once. The rearrangement uses TRBV27 and TRBJ2-1, with 8 bases that match TRBD2. Germline CDR1 is MNHEY and CDR2 is SMNVEV (reference sequence). After removal of 2 bases from V and 3 bases from J, the junction contained 6 bases not matched to a gene. The CDR3 covers 16 residues. CDR3: CASSLVAGMGYNEQFF. For the CDR3, the DNA is TGTGCCAGCAGTTTAGTAGCGGGGATGGGCTACAATGAGCAGTTCTTC.

The chain has TRBV2 and TRBJ1-6; perhaps TRBD1 as D (6 bases). V was trimmed by 9 bases and J by 4 bases, leaving 10 bases between them. CDR1 and CDR2 from the germline V gene are SNHLY and FYNNEI. This CDR3 spans 13 amino acids. CDR3 sequence reads: CASNTGYNSPLHF. Written as DNA, the CDR3 is TGTGCCAGTAATACAGGGTATAATTCACCCCTCCACTTT. The complete variable domain, with remaining parts taken from reference TRBV2 and TRBJ1-6, reads EPEVTQTPSHQVTQMGQEVILRCVPISNHLYFYWYRQILGQKVEFLVSFYNNEISEKSEIFDDQFSVERPDGSNFTLKIRSTKLEDSAMYFCASNTGYNSPLHFGNGTRLTVT.

V gene TRBV29-1 combines with J gene TRBJ1-3; no reliable D call. The CDR3 totals 13 residues. The germline V gene encodes CDR1 SQVTM and CDR2 ANQGSEA. Deletions cut 8 bases from V and 3 bases from J, with 14 bases between. The CDR3 DNA reads as TGCAGCATTTCCGGGGAACTTGGAAACACCATATATTTT. Encoded protein: CSISGELGNTIYF.

The count of this clone is one. Other DNA sequences in this sample translate to the same CDR3. The chain links TRBV19 to TRBJ2-1, with 14 bases that match TRBD2. Unmatched junction bases numbered 3, after V lost 11 bases and J lost 3 bases. Per germline, CDR1 LNHDA and CDR2 SQIVND (reference sequence). The CDR3 has 14 amino acids. CDR3 nucleotide sequence: TGTGCCTCAGGGACTAGCGGGAGCTACAATGAGCAGTTCTTC. Protein product: CASGTSGSYNEQFF.

The rearrangement uses TRBV5-6 and TRBJ1-1; 8 bases line up with TRBD1. V dropped 3 bases and J dropped 5; count of bases not matched to a gene: 6. Germline V gene lookup returns CDR1 SGHDT and CDR2 YYEEEE. This CDR3 is 14 amino acids long. As DNA, the CDR3 is TGTGCCAGCAGCTCACAGGGGGTTAGGACTGAAGCTTTCTTT. Translated, it gives CASSSQGVRTEAFF.

This sequence joins TRBV18 and TRBJ1-2; D not resolved. Deletions cut 2 bases from V and 8 bases from J, with 12 bases between. Germline lookup yields CDR1 KGHSH and CDR2 LQKENI. The CDR3 length is 13 residues. The CDR3 DNA follows: TGTGCCAGCTCACCAGTGGAAGGCTCCGGCTACACCTTC. It encodes CASSPVEGSGYTF.

J is TRBJ1-5 and V is TRBV18, with a weak D call TRBD1 (5 bases). The V gene lost 3 bases and the J gene lost 5 bases, with 17 bases spanning the gap. Germline V gene sequence: CDR1 KGHSH, CDR2 LQKENI. The CDR3 extends over 16 amino acids. In DNA form, the CDR3 reads TGTGCCAGCTCACCCGCCGCCGCCCTGGGGGATCAGCCCCAGCATTTT. Protein product: CASSPAAALGDQPQHF.

The V gene is TRBV6-1, the J gene TRBJ2-3; D call uncertain. This CDR3 contains 13 residues. V was pared by 7 bases and J by 0 bases, with 8 bases between. Per the germline V gene, CDR1 is MNHNS and CDR2 is SASEGT. The CDR3 bases are TGTGCCAGCAAGGCAGAAAGCACAGATACGCAGTATTTT. Translated: CASKAESTDTQYF.

The rearrangement uses TRBV7-3 and TRBJ2-1; 13 positions agree with TRBD2. The CDR3 length is 17 residues. Germline V gives CDR1 SGHTA, CDR2 FQGTGA. The V segment lost 4 bases and the J segment 3 bases; nucleotides outside the gene matches: 6. Here the CDR3 DNA reads TGTGCCAGCAGCTCTATAAGGACTAGCGGGAGCTACAATGAGCAGTTCTTC. Translated, it gives CASSSIRTSGSYNEQFF.

The V gene is TRBV9, the J gene TRBJ2-5; 11 bases agree with TRBD2. Looked up from germline, CDR1 is SGDLS and CDR2 is YYNGEE. The J segment lost 3 bases and the V segment lost 4 bases, leaving 5 bases of the junction unmatched. The length of the CDR3 is 15 residues. As DNA, the CDR3 is TGTGCCAGCAGCCCAGAGACTAGCGGGGAAGAGACCCAGTACTTC. This codes for CASSPETSGEETQYF.

The rearrangement uses TRBV5-1 and TRBJ1-4; D gene ambiguous. Between the trimmed V and J ends, which lost 4 bases and 4 bases, there was a span of 11 bases. Germline V gene sequence: CDR1 SGHRS, CDR2 YFSETQ. The CDR3 runs 14 residues. The CDR3 DNA reads as TGCGCCAGCAGCCCTCGGCCGGGTAATGAAAAACTGTTTTTT. Protein: CASSPRPGNEKLFF.

The CDR3 nucleotides are TGTGCCAGCAGTGAAGTCGGTCTCCTAGTGGGAAACACCATATATTTT. Protein product: CASSEVGLLVGNTIYF. The chain has TRBV6-1 and TRBJ1-3, with unresolved D. Trimming removed 1 base from V and 4 bases from J, with 14 bases in between. The CDR3 contains 16 residues. The germline CDR1 and CDR2 sequences are MNHNS and SASEGT.

This clone occurred once. This chain joins TRBV7-2 and TRBJ2-7; a weak D match, TRBD2 (6 bases). V lost 3 bases, J lost 4 bases, and 13 bases lay in between. CDR1 and CDR2 (germline): SGHTA, FQGNSA. This CDR3 has 14 residues. CDR3: CASSLGGVVYEQYF. DNA of the CDR3: TGTGCCAGCAGCTTGGGCGGGGTGGTGTACGAGCAGTACTTC.

The chain employs TRBV4-1 and TRBJ2-1; D may be TRBD1 (5 bases). V dropped 1 base and J dropped 4 bases, with 11 bases sitting between them. This CDR3 has 15 amino acids. Germline assignment: CDR1 MGHRA and CDR2 YSYEKL. CDR3 residues: CASSQGGRDYNEQFF. The CDR3 coding sequence is TGCGCCAGCAGCCAAGGAGGCAGGGATTACAATGAGCAGTTCTTC.

This chain links TRBV16 with TRBJ2-1; 11 bases align to TRBD2. J gave up 12 bases and V 2 bases, and 3 bases lay outside the gene matches. Per germline, CDR1 KGHSY and CDR2 FQNENV. CDR3 length equals 13 residues. The CDR3 DNA is TGTGCCAGCAGCCAAGGGACTAGCGGCGGGCAGTTCTTC. This gives the protein CASSQGTSGGQFF.

The CDR3 loop reads CASSLALLAGGSNQPQHF. CDR3 DNA sequence: TGTGCCAGCAGCTTAGCCCTTCTGGCAGGGGGATCCAATCAGCCCCAGCATTTT. The V call is TRBV13, the J call TRBJ1-5; 7 bases match TRBD1. This CDR3 spans 18 amino acids. V was clipped by 1 base and J by 3 bases; unmatched bases: 12. Germline CDR1 is PRHDT and CDR2 is FYEKMQ (reference sequence).

The genes are TRBV7-3 and TRBJ1-1, with D unclear. This CDR3 is 14 amino acids long. V lost 7 bases and J 0 bases, leaving 12 bases between the germline ends. Germline V gene lookup returns CDR1 SGHTA and CDR2 FQGTGA. The CDR3 DNA sequence: TGTGCCAGCAAACAAGAGGCTCTGAACACTGAAGCTTTCTTT. This sequence encodes CASKQEALNTEAFF.

V and J are TRBV5-1 and TRBJ2-1, with TRBD2 as a possible D gene (6 bases). Trimming removed 0 bases at V and 9 bases at J, with 16 bases between. Germline V gene lookup returns CDR1 SGHRS and CDR2 YFSETQ. The CDR3 extends over 15 amino acids. CDR3: CASSLGVGGSGEQFF. The CDR3 nucleotides read TGCGCCAGCAGCTTGGGAGTCGGGGGATCAGGTGAGCAGTTCTTC. Together with reference TRBV5-1 and TRBJ2-1, the CDR3 gives the full variable domain: KAGVTQTPRYLIKTRGQQVTLSCSPISGHRSVSWYQQTPGQGLQFLFEYFSETQRNKGNFPGRFSGRQFSNSRSEMNVSTLELGDSALYLCASSLGVGGSGEQFFGPGTRLTVL.

V gene TRBV5-1 combines with J gene TRBJ1-1, with 11 bases aligning to TRBD1. The CDR3 totals 15 residues. The ends lost 5 bases at V and 4 bases at J; junction bases unmatched: 7. In germline, CDR1 is SGHRS, CDR2 YFSETQ. The CDR3 DNA reads TGCGCCAGCAGTTACGGACAGGGGGCAAGCACTGAAGCTTTCTTT. It is translated as CASSYGQGASTEAFF.

The V call is TRBV11-2, the J call TRBJ2-7; the D is unclear. V lost 1 base, J lost 3 bases, and 13 bases lay in between. CDR1 is SGHAT, CDR2 FQNNGV, per germline. CDR3 length equals 15 residues. The CDR3 DNA reads as TGTGCCAGCAGCTTAGTTCGGCAGAAAGGCTACGAGCAGTACTTC. This encodes CASSLVRQKGYEQYF. Based on the CDR3 plus reference TRBV11-2 and TRBJ2-7, the full variable domain is EAGVAQSPRYKIIEKRQSVAFWCNPISGHATLYWYQQILGQGPKLLIQFQNNGVVDDSQLPKDRFSAERLKGVDSTLKIQPAKLEDSAVYLCASSLVRQKGYEQYFGPGTRLTVT.

The chain carries TRBV7-9 and TRBJ2-4; the match to TRBD1 covers 7 bases. The CDR3 is 19 amino acids. The V and J ends lost 0 bases and 0 bases, in that order; junction bases with no gene match: 11. Germline loops: CDR1 SEHNR, CDR2 FQNEAQ (reference sequence). Here the CDR3 reads CASSLADRERPLAKNIQYF. CDR3 in DNA: TGTGCCAGCAGCTTAGCCGACAGGGAGAGGCCCCTAGCCAAAAACATTCAGTACTTC. Looking up the rest from reference TRBV7-9 and TRBJ2-4 gives the full variable domain: DTGVSQNPRHKITKRGQNVTFRCDPISEHNRLYWYRQTLGQGPEFLTYFQNEAQLEKSRLLSDRFSAERPKGSFSTLEIQRTEQGDSAMYLCASSLADRERPLAKNIQYFGAGTRLSVL.

This chain connects TRBV5-4 to TRBJ2-1; 8 nucleotides match TRBD2. The CDR3 runs to 16 residues. Germline values: CDR1 SGHNT, CDR2 YYREEE (reference sequence). Germline trimming cut 4 bases from V and 4 bases from J; bases unmatched to any gene: 10. The CDR3 coding sequence is TGTGCCAGCAGCCCCACGGGGACTAGGACTTACAATGAGCAGTTCTTC. This sequence encodes CASSPTGTRTYNEQFF.

The genes are TRBV25-1 and TRBJ2-7, with TRBD1 as a possible D gene (5 bases). CDR1 MGHDK and CDR2 SYGVNS come from the germline V gene. Trimming pared 5 bases from V and 6 bases from J, leaving 11 bases between. This CDR3 contains 12 residues. The chain's CDR3 is CASSKQVSEQYF. DNA of the CDR3: TGTGCCAGCAGTAAACAGGTTTCCGAGCAGTACTTC.

The CDR3: CASSPTTDTQYF. The CDR3 DNA is TGTGCCAGCAGCCCCACCACAGATACGCAGTATTTT. The chain employs TRBV7-8 and TRBJ2-3; D gene ambiguous. Germline-derived CDR1 and CDR2 are SGHVS and FQNEAQ. This CDR3 region has 12 residues. The germline V and J ends were trimmed by 5 bases and 2 bases, with 5 bases remaining between them.

The chain employs TRBV15 and TRBJ2-2; 7 bases are shared with TRBD1. Germline CDR1 is LNHNV and CDR2 is YYDKDF (reference sequence). The CDR3 has 16 amino acids. Trimming removed 3 bases from V and 4 bases from J; junction bases left unmatched: 8. This CDR3 is CATSRGTARRTGELFF. DNA for the CDR3: TGTGCCACCAGCAGGGGGACAGCGAGACGCACCGGGGAGCTGTTTTTT.

The rearrangement uses TRBV6-6 and TRBJ2-3; 9 bases align to TRBD2. The length of the CDR3 is 15 residues. From germline, CDR1 is MNHNY and CDR2 SVGAGI (reference sequence). V lost 6 bases to trimming and J lost 4 bases; unmatched junction nucleotides: 8. CDR3 in amino acids: CASRSQAGGPDTQYF. DNA of the CDR3: TGTGCCAGCAGGTCCCAAGCGGGAGGACCAGATACGCAGTATTTT.